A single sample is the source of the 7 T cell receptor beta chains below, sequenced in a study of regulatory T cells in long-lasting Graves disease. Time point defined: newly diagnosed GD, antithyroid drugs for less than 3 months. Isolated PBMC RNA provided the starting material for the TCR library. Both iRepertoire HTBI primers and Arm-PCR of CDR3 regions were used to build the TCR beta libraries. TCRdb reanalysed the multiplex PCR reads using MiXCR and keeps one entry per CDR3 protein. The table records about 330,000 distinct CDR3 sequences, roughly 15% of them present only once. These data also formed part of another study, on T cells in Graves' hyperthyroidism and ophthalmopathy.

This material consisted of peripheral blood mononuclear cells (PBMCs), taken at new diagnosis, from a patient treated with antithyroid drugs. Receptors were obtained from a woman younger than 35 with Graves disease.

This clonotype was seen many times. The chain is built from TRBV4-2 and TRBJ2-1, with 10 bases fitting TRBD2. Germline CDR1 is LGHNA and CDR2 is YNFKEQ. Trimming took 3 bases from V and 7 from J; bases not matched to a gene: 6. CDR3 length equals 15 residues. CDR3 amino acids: CASSHAPSGSNEQFF. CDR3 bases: TGTGCCAGCAGCCATGCCCCTAGCGGGAGTAATGAGCAGTTCTTC.

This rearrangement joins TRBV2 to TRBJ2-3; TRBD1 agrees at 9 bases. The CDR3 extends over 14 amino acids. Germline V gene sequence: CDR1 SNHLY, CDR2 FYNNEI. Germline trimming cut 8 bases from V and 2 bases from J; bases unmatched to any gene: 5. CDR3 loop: CASSGTGLTDTQYF. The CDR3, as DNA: TGTGCCAGCTCCGGGACAGGGCTCACAGATACGCAGTATTTT.

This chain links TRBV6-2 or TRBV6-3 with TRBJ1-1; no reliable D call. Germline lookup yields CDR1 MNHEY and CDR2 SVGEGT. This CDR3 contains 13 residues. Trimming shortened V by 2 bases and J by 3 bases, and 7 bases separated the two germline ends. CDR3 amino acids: CASSYRLDTEAFF. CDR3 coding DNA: TGTGCCAGCAGTTACAGGTTGGACACTGAAGCTTTCTTT.

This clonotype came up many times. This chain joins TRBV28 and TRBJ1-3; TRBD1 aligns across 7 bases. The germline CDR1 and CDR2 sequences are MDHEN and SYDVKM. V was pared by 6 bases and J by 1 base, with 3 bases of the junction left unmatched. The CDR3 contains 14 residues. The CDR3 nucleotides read TGTGCCAGCAGAAAGACAGGGTCTGGAAACACCATATATTTT. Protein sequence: CASRKTGSGNTIYF.

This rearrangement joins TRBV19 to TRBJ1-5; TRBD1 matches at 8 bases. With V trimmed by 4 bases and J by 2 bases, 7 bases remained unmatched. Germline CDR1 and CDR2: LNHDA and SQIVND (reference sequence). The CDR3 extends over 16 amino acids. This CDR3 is CASSTRTGNGNQPQHF. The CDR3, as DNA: TGTGCCAGTAGTACCCGGACAGGGAACGGCAATCAGCCCCAGCATTTT. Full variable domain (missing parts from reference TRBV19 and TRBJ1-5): DGGITQSPKYLFRKEGQNVTLSCEQNLNHDAMYWYRQDPGQGLRLIYYSQIVNDFQKGDIAEGYSVSREKKESFPLTVTSAQKNPTAFYLCASSTRTGNGNQPQHFGDGTRLSIL.

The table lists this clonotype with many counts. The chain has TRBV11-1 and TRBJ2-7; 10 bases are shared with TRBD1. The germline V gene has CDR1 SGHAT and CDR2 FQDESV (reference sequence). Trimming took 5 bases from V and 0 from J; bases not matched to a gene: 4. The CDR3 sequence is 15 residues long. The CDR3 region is CASSPRDRGSYEQYF. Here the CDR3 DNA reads TGTGCCAGCAGCCCCCGGGACAGGGGCTCCTACGAGCAGTACTTC.

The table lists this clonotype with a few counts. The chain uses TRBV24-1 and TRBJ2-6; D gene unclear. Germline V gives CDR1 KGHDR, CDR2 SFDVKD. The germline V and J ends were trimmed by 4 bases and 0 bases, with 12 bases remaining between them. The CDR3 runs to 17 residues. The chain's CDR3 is CATSEPRPDSGANVLTF. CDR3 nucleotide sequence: TGTGCCACCAGTGAACCCCGACCGGACTCTGGGGCCAACGTCCTGACTTTC.